This TCR beta chain was documented in a study of CD8+CD57+ T cells in acquired aplastic anemia. Study observations and caveats: Patients and controls were found to share roughly 31 CD8+ CDR3 sequences.

Patients selected for sequencing had displayed CD8+CD57+ cell expansion by flow cytometry. Severe acquired aplastic anemia was diagnosed in all patients. Patients were therapy-naive when their blood was sampled. About this clonotype itself: Its target is not known.

CDR3 and TCR beta VDJ profiling relied on a genomic DNA template. TCRdb analysed the reads with MiXCR anew, one entry per CDR3 protein. The sample gives approximately 150,000 distinct CDR3 sequences, about 70% of which show up once; more than 35% is in the top ten. This clonotype was obtained from a human donor with aplastic anemia. Sequencing was performed on sorted CD4+, CD8+, or CD8+CD57+ T cells (not recorded which) from PBMCs.

CDR3: CASSVGGENTEAFF. The CDR3, as DNA: TGTGCCAGCAGCGTAGGTGGCGAGAACACTGAAGCTTTCTTT. V usage is TRBV9 and J usage is TRBJ1-1; D is unclear. The CDR3 contains 14 residues. Trimming shortened V by 0 bases and J by 1 base, and 7 bases separated the two germline ends. The V gene's germline CDR1 is SGDLS and CDR2 YYNGEE.